These 28 T cell receptor beta chains share one sample of origin, sequenced in a study of blood T cell repertoires in COVID-19. Produced via immunoSEQ multiplex PCR; TCRdb's table is partial and in-frame only. The sample holds about 330,000 clones; roughly 86% are singletons and the top ten take approximately 5%. The sequenced sample was PBMCs or T cells enriched from blood (not recorded which). The receptor source for this set is a woman in her 30s who had recovered from COVID-19.

V usage is TRBV9 and J usage is TRBJ2-1; TRBD2 agrees at 8 bases. Trimming cost V 0 bases and J 7 bases; bases outside gene matches: 9. Germline V gene sequence: CDR1 SGDLS, CDR2 YYNGEE. This CDR3 spans 16 amino acids. The CDR3 sequence is CASSVVVSGSQNEQFF. The CDR3 region has the DNA TGTGCCAGCAGCGTAGTAGTCAGCGGGAGTCAGAATGAGCAGTTCTTC.

The chain employs TRBV24-1 and TRBJ1-4; D perhaps matches TRBD1 (5 bases). This CDR3 comprises 13 residues. Trimming left V 4 bases short and J 7 bases short, with 9 bases between. Germline-derived CDR1 and CDR2 are KGHDR and SFDVKD. The CDR3 bases are TGTGCCACCAGTGAGGAGGGGACTGAAAAACTGTTTTTT. Amino acid sequence: CATSEEGTEKLFF.

The chain links TRBV4-3 to TRBJ2-3; 10 bases map to TRBD2. CDR3 size: 17 residues. Trimming took 4 bases from V and 0 from J; bases not matched to a gene: 7. CDR1 and CDR2 (germline): LGHNA, YSLEER. The CDR3 coding sequence is TGCGCCAGCAGCCGTGCTAGCGGGGGCTCTAGCACAGATACGCAGTATTTT. It codes for CASSRASGGSSTDTQYF.

This clone was seen only once. The chain employs TRBV7-9 and TRBJ1-1, with 8 nucleotides matching TRBD1. Germline V CDR1 and CDR2: SEHNR, FQNEAQ (reference sequence). The CDR3 covers 14 residues. Trimming cost V 4 bases and J 5 bases; bases outside gene matches: 6. CDR3 sequence: CASSSQGADTEAFF. Here the CDR3 DNA reads TGTGCCAGCAGCTCCCAGGGGGCCGATACTGAAGCTTTCTTT.

CDR3 residues: CASSPPEAPLHF. The CDR3 DNA follows: TGTGCCAGCAGCCCTCCCGAGGCACCCCTCCACTTT. The chain uses TRBV7-9 and TRBJ1-6; no firm D call. This CDR3 has 12 amino acids. The V gene lost 5 bases and the J gene lost 11 bases, with 10 bases spanning the gap. The V gene's germline CDR1 is SEHNR and CDR2 FQNEAQ (reference sequence). Full variable domain (rest looked up from reference TRBV7-9 and TRBJ1-6): DTGVSQNPRHKITKRGQNVTFRCDPISEHNRLYWYRQTLGQGPEFLTYFQNEAQLEKSRLLSDRFSAERPKGSFSTLEIQRTEQGDSAMYLCASSPPEAPLHFGNGTRLTVT.

The genes are TRBV6-1 and TRBJ2-5, with 8 bases matching TRBD1. Germline trimming cut 3 bases from V and 5 bases from J; bases unmatched to any gene: 8. The CDR3 extends over 15 amino acids. Germline CDR1 is MNHNS and CDR2 is SASEGT. The CDR3 here is CASSDGQGYGETQYF. CDR3 in DNA: TGTGCCAGCAGTGATGGACAGGGTTATGGGGAGACCCAGTACTTC.

This chain uses TRBV19 with TRBJ1-2, with D uncertain. CDR1 and CDR2 (germline): LNHDA, SQIVND (reference sequence). The V end was cut by 9 bases, the J end by 1 base, with 9 bases between. CDR3 length: 12 residues. The CDR3 protein is CASKTGNYGYTF. CDR3 DNA: TGTGCCAGCAAAACTGGTAACTATGGCTACACCTTC.

V usage is TRBV2 and J usage is TRBJ2-1; D possibly corresponds to TRBD2 (6 bases). V lost 2 bases to trimming and J lost 4 bases, with 15 bases between them. Germline V gene data show CDR1 as SNHLY and CDR2 as FYNNEI. There are 16 residues in the CDR3. As DNA, the CDR3 is TGTGCCAGCAGTGAATCGGGACTCCTCATGTACAATGAGCAGTTCTTC. Translating it yields CASSESGLLMYNEQFF.

V is TRBV6-5 and J is TRBJ1-5; D gene ambiguous. The CDR3 runs 14 residues. The V end was cut by 6 bases, the J end by 4 bases, with 13 bases between. In germline, CDR1 is MNHEY, CDR2 SVGAGI. The CDR3 protein is CASRAWTGNQPQHF. The CDR3, as DNA: TGTGCCAGCAGGGCCTGGACGGGGAATCAGCCCCAGCATTTT.

V usage is TRBV29-1 and J usage is TRBJ1-4; D is unresolved. Germline CDR1 is SQVTM and CDR2 is ANQGSEA. The V end lost 2 bases, the J end lost 2 bases, and 9 bases lay between the germline ends. CDR3 size: 14 residues. CDR3 sequence: CSVERFVTNEKLFF. DNA for the CDR3: TGCAGCGTTGAACGGTTTGTGACTAATGAAAAACTGTTTTTT.

This chain joins TRBV28 and TRBJ2-5; 9 bases fit TRBD2. Germline CDR1 reads MDHEN; CDR2 reads SYDVKM. With 5 bases clipped from V and 3 bases from J, the junction kept 7 bases outside the gene matches. CDR3 length: 15 amino acids. The CDR3 is CASSPWAGGEETQYF. The CDR3 nucleotides are TGTGCCAGCAGTCCCTGGGCGGGGGGGGAAGAGACCCAGTACTTC.

V gene TRBV4-3 combines with J gene TRBJ1-4; D remains ambiguous. CDR3 size: 15 residues. Trimming took 4 bases from V and 4 from J, leaving 13 bases between them. Germline CDR1 reads LGHNA; CDR2 reads YSLEER. In DNA form, the CDR3 reads TGCGCCAGCAGCCCCTCAGGAGGCCATAATGAAAAACTGTTTTTT. This gives the protein CASSPSGGHNEKLFF.

As concerns this clone: In the same sample, other DNA sequences code for this CDR3. This sequence joins TRBV5-1 and TRBJ2-7, with 7 positions matching TRBD1. J was trimmed by 1 base and V by 2 bases; bases with no gene match: 3. CDR3 length: 14 amino acids. The germline V gene has CDR1 SGHRS and CDR2 YFSETQ. This CDR3 is CASSLQGSSYEQYF. CDR3 DNA sequence: TGCGCCAGCAGCTTACAGGGGTCGTCCTACGAGCAGTACTTC. Together with reference TRBV5-1 and TRBJ2-7, the CDR3 gives the full variable domain: KAGVTQTPRYLIKTRGQQVTLSCSPISGHRSVSWYQQTPGQGLQFLFEYFSETQRNKGNFPGRFSGRQFSNSRSEMNVSTLELGDSALYLCASSLQGSSYEQYFGPGTRLTVT.

J is TRBJ1-1 and V is TRBV12-3 or TRBV12-4, with TRBD1 as a possible D gene (5 bases). The CDR3 is 13 amino acids. The V gene lost 6 bases and the J gene lost 4 bases, with 12 bases spanning the gap. In DNA, the CDR3 is TGTGCCAGCAGGCCGACAGTGCTCACTGAAGCTTTCTTT. Protein sequence: CASRPTVLTEAFF.

This clone appeared a few times. The chain employs TRBV10-2 and TRBJ1-4; D uncertain. V shed 2 bases and J shed 7 bases, with 11 bases lying between them. The CDR3 sequence is 14 residues long. CDR1 WSHSY and CDR2 SAAADI come from the germline V gene. The CDR3 loop reads CASSEEGSSEKLFF. The CDR3 DNA sequence: TGCGCCAGCAGTGAGGAGGGTTCAAGTGAAAAACTGTTTTTT.

The J gene is TRBJ1-4, the V gene TRBV4-1; 8 bases match TRBD1. Germline V CDR1 and CDR2: MGHRA, YSYEKL. This CDR3 has 15 residues. V was pared by 1 base and J by 7 bases, with 5 bases of the junction left unmatched. Here the CDR3 DNA reads TGCGCCAGCAGCCAAGTGGGGACAGGTTTTGAAAAACTGTTTTTT. It yields the protein CASSQVGTGFEKLFF.

The chain links TRBV7-2 to TRBJ2-2, with 8 bases identical to TRBD2. Germline V gene sequence: CDR1 SGHTA, CDR2 FQGNSA. The V and J ends lost 4 bases and 5 bases, in that order; junction bases with no gene match: 9. The CDR3 runs 16 residues. This CDR3 reads CASSSVGTRTTGELFF. CDR3 nucleotides: TGTGCCAGCAGCTCGGTCGGGACTAGGACGACCGGGGAGCTGTTTTTT.

V usage is TRBV28 and J usage is TRBJ1-2, with 7 bases that match TRBD1. The germline V gene encodes CDR1 MDHEN and CDR2 SYDVKM. The J segment lost 7 bases and the V segment lost 1 base, leaving 3 bases of the junction unmatched. The CDR3 loop spans 13 amino acids. CDR3 in DNA: TGTGCCAGCAGTTTATCCGACAGGGTTGGCTACACCTTC. Translating it yields CASSLSDRVGYTF.

The V call is TRBV7-9, the J call TRBJ1-1; the match to TRBD1 covers 8 bases. The V and J ends lost 4 bases and 4 bases, in that order; junction bases with no gene match: 2. The germline V gene encodes CDR1 SEHNR and CDR2 FQNEAQ (reference sequence). This CDR3 has 13 amino acids. This chain's CDR3 is CASSYDRGTEAFF. CDR3 coding DNA: TGTGCCAGCAGCTACGACAGGGGCACTGAAGCTTTCTTT.

This rearrangement joins TRBV9 to TRBJ1-4, with 8 positions matching TRBD1. The CDR3 totals 14 residues. V lost 2 bases to trimming and J lost 4 bases; unmatched junction nucleotides: 1. The germline V gene encodes CDR1 SGDLS and CDR2 YYNGEE. CDR3 sequence: CASSVTGDNEKLFF. For the CDR3, the DNA is TGTGCCAGCAGCGTGACAGGGGATAATGAAAAACTGTTTTTT.

J is TRBJ1-4 and V is TRBV3-1 (or the pseudogene TRBV3-2); unclear D gene. The CDR3 sequence is 16 residues long. The germline CDR1 and CDR2 sequences are LGHDT and YNNKEL (reference sequence). The V end lost 0 bases, the J end lost 7 bases, and 15 bases lay between the germline ends. In DNA form, the CDR3 reads TGTGCCAGCAGCCAAGATCGTTGGGTCGCGGGTGAAAAACTGTTTTTT. It translates to CASSQDRWVAGEKLFF.

This chain uses TRBV7-3 with TRBJ1-1; TRBD1 matches 7 bases. This CDR3 has 13 amino acids. Looked up from germline, CDR1 is SGHTA and CDR2 is FQGTGA. V shed 2 bases and J 11 bases; nucleotides not matched to a gene: 8. CDR3 DNA sequence: TGTGCCAGCAGCTTAGGAACAGGGGCCGGGGCTTTCTTT. It yields the protein CASSLGTGAGAFF.

Details on this clone: The sample contains more than one DNA sequence encoding this CDR3. V and J are TRBV5-1 and TRBJ2-3; perhaps TRBD1 as D (6 bases). The CDR3 length is 14 residues. Trimming pared 0 bases from V and 6 bases from J, leaving 11 bases between. Germline assignment: CDR1 SGHRS and CDR2 YFSETQ. CDR3 coding DNA: TGCGCCAGCAGCTTGGGAGGGGGAACGGATACGCAGTATTTT. Protein product: CASSLGGGTDTQYF.

The chain joins TRBV5-4 to TRBJ2-7, with a weak D call TRBD1 (6 bases). Germline values: CDR1 SGHNT, CDR2 YYREEE (reference sequence). V was clipped by 3 bases and J by 6 bases, with 16 bases between them. CDR3 size: 14 residues. The CDR3 sequence is CASSSTSRGREQYF. Written as DNA, the CDR3 is TGTGCCAGCAGCTCCACCTCCAGGGGTCGCGAGCAGTACTTC.

The chain links TRBV30 to TRBJ1-3; TRBD1 agrees at 7 bases. Per the germline V gene, CDR1 is GTSNPN and CDR2 is SVGIG (reference sequence). V was pared by 3 bases and J by 1 base, with 3 bases of the junction left unmatched. The CDR3 totals 14 residues. CDR3 nucleotides: TGTGCCTGGAGCGGGACAGAATCTGGAAACACCATATATTTT. The encoded protein is CAWSGTESGNTIYF.

The V call is TRBV5-4, the J call TRBJ1-2, with D hard to call. Germline-derived CDR1 and CDR2 are SGHNT and YYREEE (reference sequence). Trimming shortened V by 0 bases and J by 0 bases, and 15 bases separated the two germline ends. The CDR3 sequence is 17 residues long. The CDR3 loop is CASSLDRTLTPNYGYTF. The CDR3, as DNA: TGTGCCAGCAGCTTGGATAGGACTCTAACTCCTAACTATGGCTACACCTTC. Looking up the rest from reference TRBV5-4 and TRBJ1-2 gives the full variable domain: ETGVTQSPTHLIKTRGQQVTLRCSSQSGHNTVSWYQQALGQGPQFIFQYYREEENGRGNFPPRFSGLQFPNYSSELNVNALELDDSALYLCASSLDRTLTPNYGYTFGSGTRLTVV.

The chain uses TRBV30 and TRBJ1-1; 7 bases match TRBD1. The germline CDR1 and CDR2 sequences are GTSNPN and SVGIG (reference sequence). V dropped 4 bases and J dropped 8; count of bases not matched to a gene: 7. The CDR3 covers 12 residues. CDR3 sequence reads: CAWNLGTAEAFF. The CDR3 DNA reads as TGTGCCTGGAACCTGGGGACAGCGGAAGCTTTCTTT.

V usage is TRBV4-3 and J usage is TRBJ1-2; no clear D gene. CDR1 and CDR2 from the germline V gene are LGHNA and YSLEER. CDR3 length: 15 residues. V lost 0 bases and J 7 bases, leaving 15 bases between the germline ends. CDR3 bases: TGCGCCAGCAGCCAAGATCCAATGACTTTGGGTGGCTACACCTTC. Protein: CASSQDPMTLGGYTF.